Described below is a single T cell receptor (beta chain) sequence and its context. The antigen is undetermined. This CDR3 contains 14 residues. Trimming pared 2 bases from V and 9 bases from J, leaving 19 bases between. The V gene's germline CDR1 is GTSNPN and CDR2 SVGIG (reference sequence). These data belong to a study of cytomegalovirus exposure and HLA in healthy donors. The overall study: There were 350 to 450 genotyped donors. Of these, about 81% fell in the genetic ancestry cluster associated with self-reported Caucasian donors.

13 Jbeta primers and 60 Vbeta primers were used for the PCR. Profiling relied on immunoSEQ multiplex PCR, and the TCRdb table lists in-frame clones only, not all of them. The sample lists 100,000 or so clones; 79% were seen once. Study-level points and caveats: Earlier findings revealed that most TCR beta V segments proved productive either about 87% or about 30% of the time. Testing in vitro showed a few CMV-associated chains specific for CMV antigens.

The gene calls are TRBV30 and TRBJ1-1; D is unclear. The receptor was derived from a female donor in good health and CMV-seropositive. The sample comprised PBMCs. This chain's CDR3 is CAWSPLLEARQAFF. CDR3 DNA sequence: TGTGCCTGGAGTCCTCTCTTGGAGGCCCGTCAAGCTTTCTTT.